The T cell receptor (beta chain) under discussion was sequenced for a study of blood T cell repertoires in COVID-19. About the research overall: COVID-19 samples, acute and convalescent, were from the United States, Italy and Spain. The cDNA or gDNA used as material had been derived from T cells, B-cell-depleted T cells, or PBMCs.

Source study methods: Estimated nucleated cell counts came from reference gene primer amplification. Measured with immunoSEQ multiplex PCR; TCRdb has only the in-frame clones, and not every one. V and J calls and clone size are copied from that table; D and trimming were computed from the DNA. The sample has some 80,000 clones; approximately 78% are singletons. J lost 5 bases, V lost 0 bases, and 6 bases had no gene match. The CDR3 extends over 15 amino acids. Per the germline V gene, CDR1 is SGHVS and CDR2 is FQNEAQ. Sequences were obtained from peripheral blood. The chain carries TRBV7-8 and TRBJ1-2, with 7 nucleotides matching TRBD1. The TCR was taken from a woman in her seventies with acute or convalescent COVID-19. CDR3 sequence (DNA): TGTGCCAGCAGCTTAGCTCGGACAGGACTTTATGGCTACACCTTC. This translates into CASSLARTGLYGYTF.